This T cell receptor beta chain emerged from a study of shared clonotypes between healthy human individuals. Genomic DNA of every subset was divided equally among multiple immunoSEQ plates. Measured with immunoSEQ multiplex PCR; TCRdb has only the in-frame clones, and not every one. The table includes about 1,800,000 clones, roughly 94% detected once. Positive CCR7 selection of CD45RO-negative cells yielded the naive CD8 cells, and terminally differentiated effector memory CD45RA+ cells were excluded. The donor population consisted of healthy HIV-negative adults with no recent acute infections or vaccinations. Study results and caveats: In having few donors, the study represented limited genetic and exposure-history diversity.

In the case of this clone: Its target is not known.

Germline CDR1 SGHVS, CDR2 FQNEAQ. Deletions cut 0 bases from V and 10 bases from J, with 7 bases between. The CDR3 runs to 12 residues. The receptor comes from a man between 18 and 29 years old in good health. This chain uses TRBV7-8 with TRBJ2-1; the D gene is possibly TRBD2 (5 bases). Sequences were obtained from naive CD8+ T cells sorted from blood. CDR3 loop: CASSLAAEEQFF. The DNA for the CDR3 is TGTGCCAGCAGCTTAGCAGCGGAGGAGCAGTTCTTC.